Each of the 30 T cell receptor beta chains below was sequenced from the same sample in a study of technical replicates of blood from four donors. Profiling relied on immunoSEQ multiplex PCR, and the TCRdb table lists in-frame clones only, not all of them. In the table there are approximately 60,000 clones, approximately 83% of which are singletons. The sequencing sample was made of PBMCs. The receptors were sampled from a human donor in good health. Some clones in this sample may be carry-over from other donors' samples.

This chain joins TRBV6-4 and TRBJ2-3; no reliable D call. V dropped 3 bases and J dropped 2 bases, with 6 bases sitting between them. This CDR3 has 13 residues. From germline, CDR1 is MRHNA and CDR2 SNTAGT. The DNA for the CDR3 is TGTGCCAGCAGTGAAACAGACACAGATACGCAGTATTTT. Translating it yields CASSETDTDTQYF.

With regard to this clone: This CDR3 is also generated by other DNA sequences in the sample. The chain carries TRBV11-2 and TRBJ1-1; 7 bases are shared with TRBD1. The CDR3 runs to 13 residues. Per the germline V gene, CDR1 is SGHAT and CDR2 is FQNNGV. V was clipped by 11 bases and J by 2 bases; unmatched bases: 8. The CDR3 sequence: CASSRDRNTEAFF. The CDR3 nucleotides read TGTGCCTCGAGTAGGGACAGAAACACTGAAGCTTTCTTT.

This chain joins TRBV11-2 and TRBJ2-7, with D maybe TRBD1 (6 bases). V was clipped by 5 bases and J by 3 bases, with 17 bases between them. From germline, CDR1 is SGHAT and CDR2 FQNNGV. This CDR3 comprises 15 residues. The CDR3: CASSRGAGAGYEQYF. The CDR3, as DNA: TGTGCCAGCAGCCGTGGGGCAGGGGCGGGCTACGAGCAGTACTTC.

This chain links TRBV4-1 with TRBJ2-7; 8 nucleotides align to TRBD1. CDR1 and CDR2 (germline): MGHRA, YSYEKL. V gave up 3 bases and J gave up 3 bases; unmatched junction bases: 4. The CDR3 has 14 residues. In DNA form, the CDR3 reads TGCGCCAGCAGCCAGTCACAGGGGGGCTACGAGCAGTACTTC. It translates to CASSQSQGGYEQYF.

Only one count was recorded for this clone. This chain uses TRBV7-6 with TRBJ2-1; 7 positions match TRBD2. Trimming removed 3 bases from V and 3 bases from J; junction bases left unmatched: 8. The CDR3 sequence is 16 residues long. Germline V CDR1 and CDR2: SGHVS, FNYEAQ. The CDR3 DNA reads TGTGCCAGCAGCTTCGGGGCGGGAGTTGGCTACAATGAGCAGTTCTTC. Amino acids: CASSFGAGVGYNEQFF.

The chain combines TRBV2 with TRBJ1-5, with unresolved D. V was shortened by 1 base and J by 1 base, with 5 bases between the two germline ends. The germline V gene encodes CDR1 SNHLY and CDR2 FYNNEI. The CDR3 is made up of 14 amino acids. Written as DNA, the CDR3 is TGTGCCAGCAGTGAAGGTTCGAGCAATCAGCCCCAGCATTTT. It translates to CASSEGSSNQPQHF. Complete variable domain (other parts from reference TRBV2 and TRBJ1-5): EPEVTQTPSHQVTQMGQEVILRCVPISNHLYFYWYRQILGQKVEFLVSFYNNEISEKSEIFDDQFSVERPDGSNFTLKIRSTKLEDSAMYFCASSEGSSNQPQHFGDGTRLSIL.

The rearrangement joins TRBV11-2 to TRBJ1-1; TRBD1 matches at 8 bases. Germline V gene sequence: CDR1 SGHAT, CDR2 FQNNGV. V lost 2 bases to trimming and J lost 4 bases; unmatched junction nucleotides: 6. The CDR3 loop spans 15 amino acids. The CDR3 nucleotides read TGTGCCAGCAGCTTAACAGGGGGTTATGGCACTGAAGCTTTCTTT. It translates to CASSLTGGYGTEAFF. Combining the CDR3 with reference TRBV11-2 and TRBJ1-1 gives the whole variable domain EAGVAQSPRYKIIEKRQSVAFWCNPISGHATLYWYQQILGQGPKLLIQFQNNGVVDDSQLPKDRFSAERLKGVDSTLKIQPAKLEDSAVYLCASSLTGGYGTEAFFGQGTRLTVV.

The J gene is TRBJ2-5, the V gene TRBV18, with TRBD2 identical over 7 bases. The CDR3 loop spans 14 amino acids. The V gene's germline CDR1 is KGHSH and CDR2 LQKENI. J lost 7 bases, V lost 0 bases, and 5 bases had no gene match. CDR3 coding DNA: TGTGCCAGCTCACCACCGGAGCGGGGAGCGACCCAGTACTTC. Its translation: CASSPPERGATQYF.

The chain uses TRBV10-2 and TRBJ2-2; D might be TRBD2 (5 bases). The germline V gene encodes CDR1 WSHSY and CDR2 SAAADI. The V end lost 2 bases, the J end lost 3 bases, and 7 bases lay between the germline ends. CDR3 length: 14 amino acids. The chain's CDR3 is CASSERGYTGELFF. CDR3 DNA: TGCGCCAGCAGTGAGCGGGGTTACACCGGGGAGCTGTTTTTT.

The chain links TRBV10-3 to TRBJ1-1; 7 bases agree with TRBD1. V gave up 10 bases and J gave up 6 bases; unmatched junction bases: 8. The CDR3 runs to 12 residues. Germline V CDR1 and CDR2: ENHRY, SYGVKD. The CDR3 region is CATRTGEAEAFF. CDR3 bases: TGTGCCACCCGGACAGGAGAGGCTGAAGCTTTCTTT.

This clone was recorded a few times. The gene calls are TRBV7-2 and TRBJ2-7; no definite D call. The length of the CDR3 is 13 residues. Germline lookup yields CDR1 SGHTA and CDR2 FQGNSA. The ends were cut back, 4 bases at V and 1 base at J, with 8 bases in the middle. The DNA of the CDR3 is TGTGCCAGCAGCTCTTTCCTATCCTACGAGCAGTACTTC. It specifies CASSSFLSYEQYF.

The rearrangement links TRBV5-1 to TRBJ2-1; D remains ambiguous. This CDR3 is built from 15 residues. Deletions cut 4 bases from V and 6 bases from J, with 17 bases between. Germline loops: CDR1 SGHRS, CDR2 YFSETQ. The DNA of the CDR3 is TGCGCCAGCAGCCAGCTAGTCATTTCGGTCAATGAGCAGTTCTTC. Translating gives CASSQLVISVNEQFF.

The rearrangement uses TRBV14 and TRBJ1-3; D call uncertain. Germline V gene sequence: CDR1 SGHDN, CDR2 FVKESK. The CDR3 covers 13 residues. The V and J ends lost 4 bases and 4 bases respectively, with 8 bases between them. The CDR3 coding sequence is TGTGCCAGCAGCCCCGGGTCCGGAAACACCATATATTTT. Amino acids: CASSPGSGNTIYF.

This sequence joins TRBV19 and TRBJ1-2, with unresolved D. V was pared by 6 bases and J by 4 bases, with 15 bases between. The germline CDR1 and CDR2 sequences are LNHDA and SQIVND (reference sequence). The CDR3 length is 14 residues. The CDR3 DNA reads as TGTGCCAGTAGCTTGGGCCTAAACTCCTATGGCTACACCTTC. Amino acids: CASSLGLNSYGYTF.

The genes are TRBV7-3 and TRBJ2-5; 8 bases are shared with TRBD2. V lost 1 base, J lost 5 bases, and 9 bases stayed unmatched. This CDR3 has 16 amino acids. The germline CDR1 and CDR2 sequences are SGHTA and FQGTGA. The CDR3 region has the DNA TGTGCCAGCAGCTTAATTGCCAGCGGGAGTGGGGAGACCCAGTACTTC. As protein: CASSLIASGSGETQYF.

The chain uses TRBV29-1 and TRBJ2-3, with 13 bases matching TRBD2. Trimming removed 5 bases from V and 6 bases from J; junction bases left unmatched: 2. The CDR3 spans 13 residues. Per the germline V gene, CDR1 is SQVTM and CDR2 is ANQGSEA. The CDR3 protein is CSVSTSGRDTQYF. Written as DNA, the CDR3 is TGCAGCGTTTCGACTAGCGGGAGGGATACGCAGTATTTT.

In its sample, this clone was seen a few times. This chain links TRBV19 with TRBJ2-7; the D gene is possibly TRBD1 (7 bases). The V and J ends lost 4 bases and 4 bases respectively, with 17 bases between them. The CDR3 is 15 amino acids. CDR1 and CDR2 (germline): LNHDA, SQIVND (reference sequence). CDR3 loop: CASSTRPGGMYEQYF. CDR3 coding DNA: TGTGCCAGTAGTACTCGCCCAGGGGGGATGTACGAGCAGTACTTC.

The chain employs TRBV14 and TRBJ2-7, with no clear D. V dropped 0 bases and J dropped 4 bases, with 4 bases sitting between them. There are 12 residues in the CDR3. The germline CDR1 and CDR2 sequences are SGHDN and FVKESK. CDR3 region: CASSQDFYEQYF. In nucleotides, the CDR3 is TGTGCCAGCAGCCAAGACTTTTACGAGCAGTACTTC.

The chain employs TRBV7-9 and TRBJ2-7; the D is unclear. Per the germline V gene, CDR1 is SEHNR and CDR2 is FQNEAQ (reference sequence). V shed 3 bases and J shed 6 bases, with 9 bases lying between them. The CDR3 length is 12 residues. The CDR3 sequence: CASSFPSPEQYF. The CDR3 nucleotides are TGTGCCAGCAGCTTTCCGAGCCCCGAGCAGTACTTC.

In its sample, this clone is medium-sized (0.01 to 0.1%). The CDR3 spells CASSSGGSTDTQYF. CDR3 nucleotide sequence: TGTGCCAGCAGCTCCGGCGGGAGCACAGATACGCAGTATTTT. The J gene is TRBJ2-3, the V gene TRBV7-2; perhaps TRBD2 as D (5 bases). The germline V and J ends were trimmed by 4 bases and 0 bases, with 8 bases remaining between them. Germline loops: CDR1 SGHTA, CDR2 FQGNSA. The CDR3 has 14 residues.

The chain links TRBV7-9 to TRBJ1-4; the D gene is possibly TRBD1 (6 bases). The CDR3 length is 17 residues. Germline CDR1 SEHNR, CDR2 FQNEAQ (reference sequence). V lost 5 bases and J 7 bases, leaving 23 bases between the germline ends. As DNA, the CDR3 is TGTGCCAGCAGCAAATTTGAGGGGGGGACGGGAGTTGAAAAACTGTTTTTT. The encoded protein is CASSKFEGGTGVEKLFF.

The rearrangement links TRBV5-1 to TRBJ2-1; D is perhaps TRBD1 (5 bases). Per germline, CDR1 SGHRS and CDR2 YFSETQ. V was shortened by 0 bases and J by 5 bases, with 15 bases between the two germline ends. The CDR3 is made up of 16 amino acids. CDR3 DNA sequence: TGCGCCAGCAGCTTGGACAGGTCGTTTCTCCACAATGAGCAGTTCTTC. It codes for CASSLDRSFLHNEQFF.

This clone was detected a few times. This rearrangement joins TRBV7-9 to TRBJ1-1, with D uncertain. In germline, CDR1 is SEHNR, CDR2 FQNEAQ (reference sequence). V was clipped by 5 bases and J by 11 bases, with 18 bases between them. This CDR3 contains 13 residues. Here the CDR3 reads CASSPFESWEAFF. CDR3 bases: TGTGCCAGCAGCCCGTTCGAGTCATGGGAGGCTTTCTTT.

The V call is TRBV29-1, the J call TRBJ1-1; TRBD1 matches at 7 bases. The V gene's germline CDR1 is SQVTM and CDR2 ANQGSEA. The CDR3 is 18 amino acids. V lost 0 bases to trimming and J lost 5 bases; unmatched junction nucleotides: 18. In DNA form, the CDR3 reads TGCAGCGTTGAAGATAAGTTAGCGGGGCCCTACAGGGGAACTGAAGCTTTCTTT. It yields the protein CSVEDKLAGPYRGTEAFF.

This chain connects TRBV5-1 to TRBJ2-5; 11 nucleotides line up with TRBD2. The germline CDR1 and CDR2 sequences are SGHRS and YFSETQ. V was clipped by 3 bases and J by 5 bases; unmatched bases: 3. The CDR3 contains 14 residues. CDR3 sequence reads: CASSSGLAVETQYF. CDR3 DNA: TGCGCCAGCAGCTCGGGACTAGCGGTCGAGACCCAGTACTTC.

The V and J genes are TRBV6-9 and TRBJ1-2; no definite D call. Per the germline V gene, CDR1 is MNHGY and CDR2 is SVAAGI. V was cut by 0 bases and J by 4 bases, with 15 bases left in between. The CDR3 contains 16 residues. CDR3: CASSYSHTAMAYGYTF. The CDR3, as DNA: TGTGCCAGCAGTTATTCCCACACAGCCATGGCCTATGGCTACACCTTC.

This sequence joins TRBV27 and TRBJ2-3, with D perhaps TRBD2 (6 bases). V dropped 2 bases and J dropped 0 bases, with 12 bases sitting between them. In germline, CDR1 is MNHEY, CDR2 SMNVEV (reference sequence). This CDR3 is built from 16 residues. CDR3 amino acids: CASSLRGSGSTDTQYF. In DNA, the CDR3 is TGTGCCAGCAGTTTAAGGGGTAGCGGTAGCACAGATACGCAGTATTTT.

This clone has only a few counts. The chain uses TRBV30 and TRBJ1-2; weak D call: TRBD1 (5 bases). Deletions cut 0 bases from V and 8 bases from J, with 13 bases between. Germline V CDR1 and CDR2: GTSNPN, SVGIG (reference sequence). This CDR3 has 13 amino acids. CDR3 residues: CAWSVPQGRGYTF. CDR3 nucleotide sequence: TGTGCCTGGAGTGTACCCCAGGGTCGCGGCTACACCTTC.

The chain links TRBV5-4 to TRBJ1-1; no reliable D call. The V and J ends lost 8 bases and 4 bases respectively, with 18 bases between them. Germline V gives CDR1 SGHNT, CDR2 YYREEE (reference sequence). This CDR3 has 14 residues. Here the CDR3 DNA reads TGTGCCAGTAAATTCGAGGAGGCTGGCACTGAAGCTTTCTTT. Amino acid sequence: CASKFEEAGTEAFF. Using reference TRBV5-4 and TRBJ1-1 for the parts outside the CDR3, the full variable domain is ETGVTQSPTHLIKTRGQQVTLRCSSQSGHNTVSWYQQALGQGPQFIFQYYREEENGRGNFPPRFSGLQFPNYSSELNVNALELDDSALYLCASKFEEAGTEAFFGQGTRLTVV.

CDR3 region: CASSAYLDNEQFF. Written as DNA, the CDR3 is TGTGCCAGCTCGGCGTACCTAGACAATGAGCAGTTCTTC. The rearrangement links TRBV18 to TRBJ2-1; D is undetermined. The CDR3 covers 13 residues. Germline V gives CDR1 KGHSH, CDR2 LQKENI. V was clipped by 6 bases and J by 5 bases, with 11 bases between them.